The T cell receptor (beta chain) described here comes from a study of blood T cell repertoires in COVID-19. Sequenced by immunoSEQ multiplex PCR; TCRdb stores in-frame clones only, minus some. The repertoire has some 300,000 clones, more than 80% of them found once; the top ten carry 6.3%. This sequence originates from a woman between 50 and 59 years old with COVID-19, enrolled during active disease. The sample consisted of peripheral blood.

The CDR3 coding sequence is TGTGCCAGTAGTGGAGGGGGACAGAGCTCCTACGAGCAGTACTTC. It codes for CASSGGGQSSYEQYF. This rearrangement joins TRBV19 to TRBJ2-7, with D possibly being TRBD1 (7 bases). V was trimmed by 5 bases and J by 0 bases, leaving 14 bases between them. The CDR3 covers 15 residues. The germline V gene has CDR1 LNHDA and CDR2 SQIVND (reference sequence).